The 27 T cell receptor beta chains below were found in one sample sequenced in a study of blood T cell repertoires in COVID-19. Repertoires were generated with immunoSEQ multiplex PCR, while TCRdb's copy carries only in-frame clones and drops some. The sample contains 200,000 or so clones, around 84% of which appear only once. Sequenced input: peripheral blood. The receptors come from a woman aged 55-70 years who had recovered from COVID-19.

This clone was counted only a few times. The gene calls are TRBV13 and TRBJ1-3; no clear D. Germline V lookup: CDR1 PRHDT, CDR2 FYEKMQ (reference sequence). This CDR3 contains 13 residues. V dropped 1 base and J dropped 1 base, with 2 bases sitting between them. The CDR3 region is CASSLVSGNTIYF. The CDR3, as DNA: TGTGCCAGCAGCTTAGTATCTGGAAACACCATATATTTT.

The chain employs TRBV7-2 and TRBJ2-7, with D hard to call. V dropped 4 bases and J dropped 2 bases, with 3 bases sitting between them. Germline V lookup: CDR1 SGHTA, CDR2 FQGNSA. This CDR3 is built from 11 residues. CDR3 amino acids: CASSSAYEQYF. The CDR3 nucleotides read TGTGCCAGCAGCTCCGCCTACGAGCAGTACTTC.

The chain combines TRBV10-3 with TRBJ1-2; D remains unclear. Germline-derived CDR1 and CDR2 are ENHRY and SYGVKD. The V gene lost 2 bases and the J gene lost 7 bases, with 11 bases spanning the gap. The CDR3 spans 13 residues. The CDR3 is CAISEGESFGYTF. The CDR3 region has the DNA TGTGCCATCAGTGAGGGGGAGTCTTTTGGCTACACCTTC.

V usage is TRBV9 and J usage is TRBJ1-1, with D unclear. CDR1 is SGDLS and CDR2 is YYNGEE in the germline V gene. CDR3 length equals 15 residues. V dropped 0 bases and J dropped 0 bases, with 9 bases sitting between them. The CDR3 is CASSVAPRMNTEAFF. The CDR3 DNA reads as TGTGCCAGCAGCGTAGCTCCCAGGATGAACACTGAAGCTTTCTTT.

The chain couples TRBV5-1 to TRBJ1-2; D not resolved. CDR1 is SGHRS and CDR2 is YFSETQ in the germline V gene. The germline V and J ends were trimmed by 0 bases and 7 bases, with 19 bases remaining between them. The CDR3 is 16 amino acids. The DNA of the CDR3 is TGCGCCAGCAGCTTGGCCGGAGGGAGTGCGTGGGTTGGCTACACCTTC. Residues: CASSLAGGSAWVGYTF.

V gene TRBV15 combines with J gene TRBJ2-3, with D maybe TRBD2 (6 bases). The CDR3 has 18 residues. Between the trimmed V and J ends, which lost 0 bases and 4 bases, there was a span of 20 bases. Germline values: CDR1 LNHNV, CDR2 YYDKDF (reference sequence). The CDR3 bases are TGTGCCACCAGCAGAGATCAAAATAGGGGCGGGGTGGCAGATACGCAGTATTTT. Protein: CATSRDQNRGGVADTQYF.

The rearrangement links TRBV15 to TRBJ2-2; 7 nucleotides line up with TRBD2. Germline assignment: CDR1 LNHNV and CDR2 YYDKDF (reference sequence). CDR3 length: 15 amino acids. With V trimmed by 4 bases and J by 1 base, 3 bases remained unmatched. The CDR3 coding sequence is TGTGCCACCAGCATAAGCGGGAAGAACACCGGGGAGCTGTTTTTT. As protein: CATSISGKNTGELFF. The entire variable domain, with the rest obtained from reference TRBV15 and TRBJ2-2, is as follows: DAMVIQNPRYQVTQFGKPVTLSCSQTLNHNVMYWYQQKSSQAPKLLFHYYDKDFNNEADTPDNFQSRRPNTSFCFLDIRSPGLGDTAMYLCATSISGKNTGELFFGEGSRLTVL.

V gene TRBV5-5 combines with J gene TRBJ1-1, with D uncertain. Deletions cut 0 bases from V and 2 bases from J, with 5 bases between. This CDR3 has 13 residues. Germline V gene lookup returns CDR1 SGHKS and CDR2 YYEKEE (reference sequence). Here the CDR3 DNA reads TGTGCCAGCAGCTTGGCAGGAAACACTGAAGCTTTCTTT. Protein product: CASSLAGNTEAFF.

The chain is built from TRBV19 and TRBJ2-5; D uncertain. Per the germline V gene, CDR1 is LNHDA and CDR2 is SQIVND (reference sequence). The CDR3 has 15 amino acids. V gave up 1 base and J gave up 2 bases, with 11 bases separating them. The CDR3 here is CASSIVSTLQETQYF. CDR3 DNA sequence: TGTGCCAGTAGTATAGTGTCGACATTGCAAGAGACCCAGTACTTC.

This clone was seen a few times. J is TRBJ1-5 and V is TRBV6-2 or TRBV6-3, with unresolved D. Germline V lookup: CDR1 MNHEY, CDR2 SVGEGT. Trimming took 0 bases from V and 9 from J, leaving 12 bases between them. The CDR3 is 14 residues long. The CDR3 nucleotides are TGTGCCAGCAGTTACTCGACTGGTTTTCTGCCCCAGCATTTT. Encoded protein: CASSYSTGFLPQHF.

This rearrangement joins TRBV20-1 to TRBJ1-3, with TRBD1 matching 9 bases. Looked up from germline, CDR1 is DFQATT and CDR2 is SNEGSKA (reference sequence). CDR3 size: 17 residues. The J segment lost 0 bases and the V segment lost 3 bases, leaving 9 bases of the junction unmatched. The CDR3 region is CSASGTGTTISGNTIYF. The CDR3 DNA reads as TGCAGTGCTAGTGGGACAGGGACTACTATCTCTGGAAACACCATATATTTT.

The CDR3 region is CASSQDGTGTQETQYF. The CDR3 DNA is TGTGCCAGCAGCCAAGATGGGACGGGGACACAAGAGACCCAGTACTTC. This chain joins TRBV4-2 and TRBJ2-5, with D maybe TRBD1 (6 bases). The CDR3 is 16 residues long. Trimming stripped 0 bases from V and 2 bases from J, with 13 bases between. Germline CDR1 is LGHNA and CDR2 is YNFKEQ.

The chain has TRBV7-9 and TRBJ2-7, with 7 nucleotides matching TRBD1. With 3 bases clipped from V and 5 bases from J, the junction kept 10 bases outside the gene matches. This CDR3 is 15 amino acids long. CDR1 SEHNR and CDR2 FQNEAQ come from the germline V gene (reference sequence). The CDR3 protein is CASSFGQGEYNEQYF. The CDR3 coding sequence is TGTGCCAGCAGCTTCGGGCAGGGGGAATATAACGAGCAGTACTTC.

The chain combines TRBV19 with TRBJ2-1; 11 positions match TRBD2. J gave up 2 bases and V 3 bases, and 3 bases lay outside the gene matches. Germline lookup yields CDR1 LNHDA and CDR2 SQIVND (reference sequence). The CDR3 has 16 amino acids. CDR3 sequence: CASSMDSGGAYNEQFF. CDR3 in DNA: TGTGCCAGTAGTATGGATAGCGGGGGGGCCTACAATGAGCAGTTCTTC.

CDR3 sequence: CASSTTLGTVYGYTF. The CDR3, as DNA: TGTGCCAGTAGTACCACCTTGGGGACAGTATATGGCTACACCTTC. The chain is built from TRBV19 and TRBJ1-2; 7 bases agree with TRBD1. CDR1 is LNHDA, CDR2 SQIVND, per germline (reference sequence). This CDR3 has 15 residues. The junction had 10 bases not matched to a gene; V was cut back by 4 bases and J by 5 bases.

The chain joins TRBV14 to TRBJ2-5; 11 nucleotides match TRBD2. Germline CDR1 and CDR2: SGHDN and FVKESK. This CDR3 is built from 16 residues. V lost 4 bases to trimming and J lost 3 bases; unmatched junction nucleotides: 7. The CDR3 here is CASSPQLAGEKETQYF. CDR3 DNA: TGTGCCAGCAGCCCCCAACTAGCGGGGGAAAAAGAGACCCAGTACTTC.

The rearrangement links TRBV6-5 to TRBJ1-4, with D hard to call. Trimming left V 0 bases short and J 4 bases short, with 9 bases between. This CDR3 is 15 amino acids long. Per germline, CDR1 MNHEY and CDR2 SVGAGI. CDR3 sequence: CASSYSRVSNEKLFF. The CDR3 nucleotides read TGTGCCAGCAGTTACTCGAGGGTCAGTAATGAAAAACTGTTTTTT.

This clone appeared a single time. This chain joins TRBV12-3 or TRBV12-4 and TRBJ2-7, with TRBD1 matching 8 bases. The trim removed 7 bases at V and 5 bases at J, leaving 7 bases unmatched. The CDR3 covers 13 residues. In DNA, the CDR3 is TGTGCCAGCAATCGCCAGGGGGCCGACGAGCAGTACTTC. Its translation: CASNRQGADEQYF.

The J gene is TRBJ1-4, the V gene TRBV12-5; tentatively, D is TRBD1 (5 bases). The V end was cut by 6 bases, the J end by 3 bases, with 11 bases between. Germline V gene lookup returns CDR1 LGHNT and CDR2 FRNRAP. This CDR3 comprises 14 residues. Written as DNA, the CDR3 is TGTGCTAGTGGGCCCCGGGGGTCTAATGAAAAACTGTTTTTT. Translating gives CASGPRGSNEKLFF.

About this clone itself: Other DNA sequences within the sample encode an identical CDR3. The V call is TRBV5-1, the J call TRBJ2-2; no reliable D call. Trimming removed 0 bases at V and 1 base at J, with 4 bases between. CDR3 length: 14 residues. Germline V CDR1 and CDR2: SGHRS, YFSETQ. CDR3: CASSLGQNTGELFF. The CDR3 nucleotides are TGCGCCAGCAGCTTGGGACAGAACACCGGGGAGCTGTTTTTT.

The V and J genes are TRBV28 and TRBJ2-2; 8 bases are a match to TRBD1. Trimming at V came to 1 base and at J to 3 bases, leaving 4 bases not matched to a gene. Looked up from germline, CDR1 is MDHEN and CDR2 is SYDVKM. This CDR3 contains 16 residues. DNA of the CDR3: TGTGCCAGCAGTTTATTCGGACAGGGAGACACCGGGGAGCTGTTTTTT. This encodes CASSLFGQGDTGELFF.

This chain connects TRBV10-1 to TRBJ1-1; 7 bases fit TRBD1. Germline CDR1 WNHNN, CDR2 SYGVQD (reference sequence). The CDR3 runs 16 residues. V dropped 6 bases and J dropped 1; count of bases not matched to a gene: 11. CDR3 coding DNA: TGCGCCAGCAGCAACGGGACAGTTGAAAGGAACACTGAAGCTTTCTTT. Residues: CASSNGTVERNTEAFF.

The CDR3 loop is CASSIRESYNEQFF. DNA for the CDR3: TGTGCCAGTAGTATCAGGGAATCCTACAATGAGCAGTTCTTC. This sequence joins TRBV19 and TRBJ2-1; a possible D gene is TRBD1 (5 bases). The CDR3 consists of 14 residues. From germline, CDR1 is LNHDA and CDR2 SQIVND (reference sequence). Trimming cost V 3 bases and J 1 base, with 7 bases left between them.

The chain couples TRBV5-4 to TRBJ2-5; TRBD2 agrees at 8 bases. The germline gives CDR1 SGHNT, CDR2 YYREEE (reference sequence). This CDR3 spans 14 amino acids. The V and J ends lost 4 bases and 2 bases, in that order; junction bases with no gene match: 4. CDR3 sequence: CASSREGLQETQYF. DNA of the CDR3: TGTGCCAGCAGCCGGGAGGGTCTACAAGAGACCCAGTACTTC.

The chain links TRBV6-1 to TRBJ1-6; 7 bases are shared with TRBD1. CDR3 length: 17 amino acids. Losses at the gene ends were 4 bases for V and 5 bases for J; bases not matched to a gene: 11. Germline V lookup: CDR1 MNHNS, CDR2 SASEGT. CDR3 in amino acids: CASSGQRGTDNNSPLHF. Written as DNA, the CDR3 is TGTGCCAGCAGTGGACAACGGGGGACAGACAATAATTCACCCCTCCACTTT.

This sequence joins TRBV9 and TRBJ2-3; 12 bases match TRBD2. CDR1 SGDLS and CDR2 YYNGEE come from the germline V gene. Trimming removed 4 bases from V and 3 bases from J; junction bases left unmatched: 3. This CDR3 comprises 15 residues. The CDR3 DNA follows: TGTGCCAGCAGCCCAACTAGCGGGGGGACAGATACGCAGTATTTT. Amino acid sequence: CASSPTSGGTDTQYF.

This clone was recorded only once. The genes are TRBV7-9 and TRBJ1-2; a possible D gene is TRBD1 (6 bases). With 5 bases removed from V and 4 bases from J, the gap between germline ends came to 14 bases. The CDR3 length is 14 residues. The V gene's germline CDR1 is SEHNR and CDR2 FQNEAQ (reference sequence). The CDR3 loop reads CASSPSQGPYGYTF. CDR3 in DNA: TGTGCCAGCAGCCCCTCACAGGGACCCTATGGCTACACCTTC.